Each of the 21 T cell receptor beta chains below was sequenced from the same sample in a study of HIV-infected patients and healthy controls. Whole blood was used without fractionation, so all unsorted peripheral T cells were included. Reverse transcription used 500 to 550 ng RNA and constant-region primers for alpha and beta. Separate chain-specific third strand synthesis with multiplexing indices produced the alpha and beta libraries. TCRdb independently ran MiXCR on the 5' RACE reads; one entry per CDR3 protein. The sample gives around 13,000 distinct CDR3 sequences, roughly 9.9% of which show up once; approximately 7% is in the top ten. The sequenced sample consisted of blood. These receptors came from an adult in good health.

This sequence joins TRBV14 and TRBJ1-2, with D perhaps TRBD1 (6 bases). The V gene lost 0 bases and the J gene lost 8 bases, with 22 bases spanning the gap. This CDR3 comprises 17 residues. CDR1 and CDR2 from the germline V gene are SGHDN and FVKESK. Here the CDR3 DNA reads TGTGCCAGCAGCCAAGATCGTCTCGGGACACCGCGGGCCGGCTACACCTTC. Protein sequence: CASSQDRLGTPRAGYTF.

This clonotype is medium-sized by share. This chain links TRBV4-2 with TRBJ1-3; D unclear. The CDR3 spans 15 residues. The ends were cut back, 0 bases at V and 6 bases at J, with 12 bases in the middle. Per the germline V gene, CDR1 is LGHNA and CDR2 is YNFKEQ. The CDR3 coding sequence is TGTGCCAGCAGCCAAGAAACGGCGGCTCTAAACACCATATATTTT. This translates into CASSQETAALNTIYF.

In this sample, this clonotype turned up many times. In DNA, the CDR3 is TGTGCCAGCTCACCTTCAGGTCTAAGCACAGATACGCAGTATTTT. Its translation is CASSPSGLSTDTQYF. The genes are TRBV18 and TRBJ2-3; the D is unclear. Germline V gene sequence: CDR1 KGHSH, CDR2 LQKENI. V was clipped by 3 bases and J by 0 bases, with 10 bases between them. The CDR3 has 15 residues.

The table lists this clonotype with many counts. The chain carries TRBV6-1 and TRBJ1-1, with 7 bases fitting TRBD1. J was trimmed by 4 bases and V by 4 bases; bases with no gene match: 12. CDR3 length equals 16 residues. Germline assignment: CDR1 MNHNS and CDR2 SASEGT. The CDR3 region has the DNA TGTGCCAGCAGTGCCCGACAGGGTATTGTCTCCACTGAAGCTTTCTTT. This gives the protein CASSARQGIVSTEAFF.

This clonotype came up a few times. The gene calls are TRBV4-3 and TRBJ1-6; weak D call: TRBD1 (5 bases). Trimming removed 0 bases at V and 12 bases at J, with 21 bases between. The length of the CDR3 is 17 residues. CDR1 is LGHNA, CDR2 YSLEER, per germline. DNA for the CDR3: TGCGCCAGCAGCCAAGACTACCGGGACGCAGGCAATCAACCCCTCCACTTT. Its translation is CASSQDYRDAGNQPLHF.

This clonotype came up many times. This chain uses TRBV7-8 with TRBJ2-3; TRBD2 aligns across 16 bases. Germline CDR1 reads SGHVS; CDR2 reads FQNEAQ. This CDR3 is 20 amino acids long. The V and J ends lost 5 bases and 3 bases, in that order; junction bases with no gene match: 14. CDR3 residues: CASSGSGTSGREGSTDTQYF. The CDR3, as DNA: TGTGCCAGCAGCGGATCTGGGACTAGCGGGAGGGAAGGGAGTACAGATACGCAGTATTTT.

This clonotype was seen many times. The rearrangement links TRBV25-1 to TRBJ2-5, with unresolved D. The germline gives CDR1 MGHDK, CDR2 SYGVNS. V shed 10 bases and J shed 4 bases, with 7 bases lying between them. The CDR3 sequence is 10 residues long. CDR3: CATFLETQYF. The CDR3 DNA reads TGTGCCACCTTCCTAGAGACCCAGTACTTC.

This clonotype is medium-sized. The J gene is TRBJ1-6, the V gene TRBV2; 8 bases fit TRBD1. The V and J ends lost 7 bases and 0 bases, in that order; junction bases with no gene match: 14. The CDR3 sequence is 19 residues long. Germline V lookup: CDR1 SNHLY, CDR2 FYNNEI. CDR3 DNA sequence: TGTGCCAGCACCCGACAGGGGTTCCTCGGGAGCTCCTATAATTCACCCCTCCACTTT. This sequence encodes CASTRQGFLGSSYNSPLHF. Full variable domain (outside the CDR3, taken from reference TRBV2 and TRBJ1-6): EPEVTQTPSHQVTQMGQEVILRCVPISNHLYFYWYRQILGQKVEFLVSFYNNEISEKSEIFDDQFSVERPDGSNFTLKIRSTKLEDSAMYFCASTRQGFLGSSYNSPLHFGNGTRLTVT.

This clonotype was recorded many times. The chain couples TRBV20-1 to TRBJ2-7, with D possibly matching TRBD2 (6 bases). The CDR3 consists of 15 residues. The V end lost 2 bases, the J end lost 9 bases, and 23 bases lay between the germline ends. Looked up from germline, CDR1 is DFQATT and CDR2 is SNEGSKA (reference sequence). Written as DNA, the CDR3 is TGCAGTGCTAGACCAACTAGCTTCCCGCACGGGCGGCAGTACTTC. This codes for CSARPTSFPHGRQYF.

This clonotype has a count of ten or more. CDR3 nucleotide sequence: TGCGCCAGCAGCTTGTCTAGCGGGGGTAATGAGCAGTTCTTC. Translating gives CASSLSSGGNEQFF. The rearrangement joins TRBV5-1 to TRBJ2-1; 10 positions match TRBD2. Germline trimming cut 1 base from V and 7 bases from J; bases unmatched to any gene: 2. This CDR3 has 14 amino acids. Germline CDR1 reads SGHRS; CDR2 reads YFSETQ.

This clonotype was seen repeatedly, ten times or more. The V call is TRBV7-8, the J call TRBJ2-3; 9 bases line up with TRBD2. The V gene end was trimmed by 2 bases and the J gene end by 0 bases; junction bases not matched to a gene: 18. The CDR3 extends over 21 amino acids. Germline CDR1 and CDR2: SGHVS and FQNEAQ. The CDR3 DNA follows: TGTGCCAGCAGCTTATACCTAGCGGGGTGGTCTGGTTCCGCTAGCACAGATACGCAGTATTTT. Its translation is CASSLYLAGWSGSASTDTQYF.

This clonotype is categorized as medium-sized. The V call is TRBV4-3, the J call TRBJ2-7; 7 positions match TRBD1. Per the germline V gene, CDR1 is LGHNA and CDR2 is YSLEER. V was pared by 4 bases and J by 0 bases, with 6 bases of the junction left unmatched. This CDR3 region has 15 residues. CDR3 region: CASSPQRTGSYEQYF. The CDR3 region has the DNA TGCGCCAGCAGCCCCCAGAGGACAGGCTCCTACGAGCAGTACTTC.

This clonotype was observed many times. V is TRBV20-1 and J is TRBJ1-1; D is undetermined. Germline values: CDR1 DFQATT, CDR2 SNEGSKA (reference sequence). Between the trimmed V and J ends, which lost 6 bases and 3 bases, there was a span of 17 bases. The CDR3 length is 14 residues. This chain's CDR3 is CSAPRGGWDTEAFF. DNA for the CDR3: TGCAGTGCCCCCCGGGGAGGATGGGACACTGAAGCTTTCTTT.

Many counts were recorded for this clonotype. The chain combines TRBV12-3 or TRBV12-4 with TRBJ2-7; TRBD1 or TRBD2 may be the D gene (6 bases each). This CDR3 is built from 14 residues. Trimming stripped 2 bases from V and 5 bases from J, with 13 bases between. The DNA for the CDR3 is TGTGCCAGCAGTTTAAGGGGGGCCGACCACGAGCAGTACTTC. Translated, it gives CASSLRGADHEQYF.

This clonotype is medium-sized. The chain couples TRBV7-7 to TRBJ1-3, with D hard to call. Germline V gene lookup returns CDR1 SSHAT and CDR2 FNYEAQ (reference sequence). The CDR3 is made up of 13 amino acids. V lost 1 base and J 4 bases, leaving 5 bases between the germline ends. The CDR3 protein is CASSLDPGNTIYF. CDR3 nucleotides: TGTGCCAGCAGCTTAGATCCAGGAAACACCATATATTTT.

At least ten counts were recorded for this clonotype. The V and J genes are TRBV7-2 and TRBJ2-1; possibly TRBD1 or TRBD2 for D (5 bases each). Germline CDR1 is SGHTA and CDR2 is FQGNSA. The CDR3 contains 14 residues. The V end was cut by 1 base, the J end by 3 bases, with 7 bases between. This chain's CDR3 is CASSLGDLYNEQFF. The CDR3 nucleotides read TGTGCCAGCAGCTTAGGGGACCTCTACAATGAGCAGTTCTTC.

Here the CDR3 DNA reads TGCGCCAGCAGCCAAGATTCGGGTTCGGCGGAGACCCAGTACTTC. Its translation: CASSQDSGSAETQYF. The genes are TRBV4-3 and TRBJ2-5; D unresolved. CDR3 size: 15 residues. The germline gives CDR1 LGHNA, CDR2 YSLEER. The V end lost 0 bases, the J end lost 5 bases, and 13 bases lay between the germline ends.

This clonotype occurred many times. CDR3 sequence reads: CASSGTGEESTEAFF. DNA of the CDR3: TGTGCCAGCAGTGGGACAGGGGAGGAGTCCACTGAAGCTTTCTTT. The chain couples TRBV27 to TRBJ1-1, with TRBD1 matching 10 bases. V shed 5 bases and J 4 bases; nucleotides not matched to a gene: 7. This CDR3 region has 15 residues. Per germline, CDR1 MNHEY and CDR2 SMNVEV (reference sequence).

The sample holds many counts of this clonotype. The V and J genes are TRBV20-1 and TRBJ1-5; D is possibly TRBD1 (6 bases). The V and J ends lost 3 bases and 6 bases respectively, with 15 bases between them. The germline CDR1 and CDR2 sequences are DFQATT and SNEGSKA (reference sequence). The CDR3 length is 14 residues. CDR3 amino acids: CSASQTGGGQPQHF. The CDR3 region has the DNA TGCAGTGCTAGTCAGACAGGAGGCGGTCAGCCCCAGCATTTT.

This clonotype occurred many times. The chain joins TRBV12-3 or TRBV12-4 to TRBJ1-2, with TRBD1 as a possible D gene (5 bases). The CDR3 is made up of 11 amino acids. Trimming removed 4 bases from V and 5 bases from J, with 5 bases in between. The CDR3 DNA follows: TGTGCCAGCAGTTCAGGGTATGGCTACACCTTC. Translated: CASSSGYGYTF.

This clonotype is judged medium-sized. V gene TRBV7-2 combines with J gene TRBJ2-7, with D hard to call. The CDR3 covers 12 residues. Trimming shortened V by 0 bases and J by 5 bases, and 5 bases separated the two germline ends. Germline CDR1 reads SGHTA; CDR2 reads FQGNSA. CDR3 nucleotide sequence: TGTGCCAGCAGCTTAGCCCTGAACGAGCAGTACTTC. Protein sequence: CASSLALNEQYF.